The 30 T cell receptor beta chains in this list originate from one sample, sequenced in a study of blood T cell repertoires in COVID-19. Measured with immunoSEQ multiplex PCR; TCRdb has only the in-frame clones, and not every one. Of more than 200,000 clones in the sample, around 87% were seen once. The sequenced material came from PBMCs or T cells enriched from blood (not recorded which). Source of these receptors: a woman between 50 and 59 years old who had recovered from COVID-19.

The chain has TRBV2 and TRBJ2-1; 8 positions agree with TRBD1. Per germline, CDR1 SNHLY and CDR2 FYNNEI. V dropped 8 bases and J dropped 8; count of bases not matched to a gene: 5. This CDR3 region has 12 residues. The DNA of the CDR3 is TGTGCCAGCGGGCCACAGGGGGATGAGCAGTTCTTC. This sequence encodes CASGPQGDEQFF.

The chain has TRBV5-1 and TRBJ1-1; 7 bases match TRBD1. This CDR3 spans 15 amino acids. Germline assignment: CDR1 SGHRS and CDR2 YFSETQ. J lost 1 base, V lost 7 bases, and 10 bases had no gene match. CDR3 in amino acids: CASRRSGTANTEAFF. The CDR3 DNA reads as TGCGCCAGCCGACGAAGTGGGACAGCGAACACTGAAGCTTTCTTT.

The CDR3 nucleotides are TGTGCCAGCAGCTTAGCGTTCGGGGGAACTGAAGCTTTCTTT. It codes for CASSLAFGGTEAFF. The rearrangement links TRBV11-1 to TRBJ1-1; D might be TRBD1 (5 bases). V was shortened by 0 bases and J by 5 bases, with 10 bases between the two germline ends. In germline, CDR1 is SGHAT, CDR2 FQDESV (reference sequence). This CDR3 has 14 amino acids.

V is TRBV5-1 and J is TRBJ2-1; the match to TRBD2 covers 9 bases. Germline trimming cut 6 bases from V and 5 bases from J; bases unmatched to any gene: 9. The length of the CDR3 is 15 residues. Germline V gives CDR1 SGHRS, CDR2 YFSETQ. Here the CDR3 reads CASKREAQGNNEQFF. The CDR3 DNA sequence: TGCGCCAGCAAGCGGGAGGCCCAAGGGAACAATGAGCAGTTCTTC.

This clone was counted between two and nine times. The V and J genes are TRBV7-2 and TRBJ1-5; a possible D gene is TRBD1 (6 bases). V lost 4 bases and J 6 bases, leaving 16 bases between the germline ends. Germline loops: CDR1 SGHTA, CDR2 FQGNSA. This CDR3 is built from 15 residues. The CDR3 DNA sequence: TGTGCCAGCAGCTCGTACAGGGCCTCCTTTCAGCCCCAGCATTTT. Amino acids: CASSSYRASFQPQHF.

This clone occurred a few times. This chain uses TRBV27 with TRBJ1-2; 9 bases map to TRBD1. This CDR3 comprises 16 residues. After removal of 5 bases from V and 4 bases from J, the junction contained 11 bases not matched to a gene. In germline, CDR1 is MNHEY, CDR2 SMNVEV (reference sequence). The CDR3 protein is CASSLRWGQGGYGYTF. The CDR3, as DNA: TGTGCCAGCAGTCTGCGTTGGGGACAGGGTGGCTATGGCTACACCTTC.

The rearrangement joins TRBV4-1 to TRBJ1-3, with 7 nucleotides matching TRBD1. Germline CDR1 and CDR2: MGHRA and YSYEKL. The CDR3 has 16 amino acids. The V segment lost 6 bases and the J segment 0 bases; nucleotides outside the gene matches: 8. CDR3 loop: CASRQPGTDSGNTIYF. The CDR3 nucleotides read TGCGCCAGCAGGCAGCCTGGGACAGACTCTGGAAACACCATATATTTT.

This chain links TRBV9 with TRBJ2-1; TRBD2 is a possible D gene (7 bases). Germline CDR1 SGDLS, CDR2 YYNGEE. The CDR3 totals 15 residues. V was shortened by 4 bases and J by 6 bases, with 17 bases between the two germline ends. Here the CDR3 DNA reads TGTGCCAGCAGCTTTGGGAGGGGGACCGCCAATGAGCAGTTCTTC. As protein: CASSFGRGTANEQFF.

The genes are TRBV1 and TRBJ2-5; whether TRBD2, the table's D call, matches the DNA was not checked. TRBV1 is a listed pseudogene. The CDR3 runs 16 residues. CDR3 amino acids: CTSSQLGRSFTETQYF. CDR3 nucleotide sequence: TGCACCAGCAGCCAACTAGGCCGGAGTTTTACGGAGACCCAGTACTTC.

This clone turned up a few times. For the CDR3, the DNA is TGCGCCAGCACCCAGGGAACAGTGGGATCTGGAAACACCATATATTTT. This codes for CASTQGTVGSGNTIYF. J is TRBJ1-3 and V is TRBV5-1, with D perhaps matching TRBD1 (5 bases). V was trimmed by 6 bases and J by 1 base, leaving 17 bases between them. The CDR3 sequence is 16 residues long. Germline V gene sequence: CDR1 SGHRS, CDR2 YFSETQ.

The table lists this clone with a count of one. This chain links TRBV7-2 with TRBJ2-1; 9 positions agree with TRBD2. The CDR3 is 14 amino acids. V lost 2 bases and J lost 9; bases outside the gene matches: 5. Germline CDR1 reads SGHTA; CDR2 reads FQGNSA. DNA of the CDR3: TGTGCCAGCAGCTTACCGGGACTAGCTAGTGAGCAGTTCTTC. As protein: CASSLPGLASEQFF.

The chain is built from TRBV19 and TRBJ1-5, with a possible D match to TRBD1 (6 bases). CDR3 size: 14 residues. Germline CDR1 is LNHDA and CDR2 is SQIVND (reference sequence). V gave up 3 bases and J gave up 7 bases, with 13 bases separating them. The CDR3 loop reads CASSIRGGSQPQHF. CDR3 nucleotide sequence: TGTGCCAGTAGTATTAGGGGGGGGTCCCAGCCCCAGCATTTT.

The rearrangement joins TRBV28 to TRBJ1-6; 10 nucleotides match TRBD1. Germline loops: CDR1 MDHEN, CDR2 SYDVKM. The junction had 12 bases not matched to a gene; V was cut back by 6 bases and J by 7 bases. The CDR3 is 17 amino acids. CDR3 DNA: TGTGCCAGCAGCCCCGCGGGGGGACAGGGGAAAAATTCACCCCTCCACTTT. Protein: CASSPAGGQGKNSPLHF.

The CDR3 DNA sequence: TGTGCCAGCAGTTTGGCAGGTCGCTACGAGCAGTACTTC. This translates into CASSLAGRYEQYF. The gene calls are TRBV28 and TRBJ2-7; D ambiguous. The germline gives CDR1 MDHEN, CDR2 SYDVKM. Trimming left V 3 bases short and J 3 bases short, with 9 bases between. CDR3 size: 13 residues.

The rearrangement links TRBV10-3 to TRBJ2-7; D may be TRBD1 (6 bases). The CDR3 loop spans 14 amino acids. Germline CDR1 and CDR2: ENHRY and SYGVKD. Trimming removed 0 bases at V and 4 bases at J, with 10 bases between. The CDR3 bases are TGTGCCATCAGTGAGTCATTTGGACAGTACGAGCAGTACTTC. This translates into CAISESFGQYEQYF.

The gene calls are TRBV5-4 and TRBJ2-7; 15 nucleotides agree with TRBD2. This CDR3 is 16 amino acids long. V lost 4 bases, J lost 5 bases, and 7 bases stayed unmatched. CDR1 is SGHNT and CDR2 is YYREEE in the germline V gene (reference sequence). This CDR3 is CASSRGLAGGSHEQYF. The CDR3 nucleotides are TGTGCCAGCAGCAGGGGACTAGCGGGAGGATCCCACGAGCAGTACTTC.

This chain connects TRBV6-4 to TRBJ1-5, with D tentatively TRBD1 (5 bases). V was trimmed by 3 bases and J by 2 bases, leaving 8 bases between them. This CDR3 has 14 residues. Germline CDR1 and CDR2: MRHNA and SNTAGT. This CDR3 reads CASSEGAGNQPQHF. CDR3 DNA: TGTGCCAGCAGTGAAGGGGCGGGCAATCAGCCCCAGCATTTT.

This clone was seen a few times. This rearrangement joins TRBV3-1 (or the pseudogene TRBV3-2) to TRBJ1-2, with TRBD1 as a possible D gene (6 bases). The CDR3 is 14 residues long. The V gene lost 2 bases and the J gene lost 7 bases, with 14 bases spanning the gap. Germline values: CDR1 LGHDT, CDR2 YNNKEL (reference sequence). The CDR3 sequence: CASSQSVRGGGYTF. Here the CDR3 DNA reads TGTGCCAGCAGCCAATCGGTTAGGGGGGGTGGCTACACCTTC.

The V and J genes are TRBV28 and TRBJ2-7; 10 bases align to TRBD2. Trimming removed 7 bases from V and 6 bases from J; junction bases left unmatched: 12. The germline CDR1 and CDR2 sequences are MDHEN and SYDVKM. This CDR3 has 15 residues. The CDR3 loop is CASTSTGTSDREQYF. CDR3 sequence (DNA): TGTGCCAGCACCTCGACCGGGACTAGCGACCGCGAGCAGTACTTC.

Only one count was recorded for this clone. The rearrangement links TRBV19 to TRBJ2-3, with a possible D match to TRBD2 (6 bases). Germline CDR1 LNHDA, CDR2 SQIVND (reference sequence). The germline V and J ends were trimmed by 5 bases and 2 bases, with 14 bases remaining between them. The CDR3 is 15 amino acids. The chain's CDR3 is CASSGVADITDTQYF. The CDR3 DNA follows: TGTGCCAGTAGTGGAGTAGCGGATATCACAGATACGCAGTATTTT.

This rearrangement joins TRBV18 to TRBJ1-5; 7 positions match TRBD1. V lost 5 bases, J lost 5 bases, and 3 bases stayed unmatched. CDR3 length: 13 residues. The germline V gene encodes CDR1 KGHSH and CDR2 LQKENI. CDR3 residues: CASSKGGDQPQHF. The DNA of the CDR3 is TGTGCCAGCTCAAAAGGGGGCGATCAGCCCCAGCATTTT.

The chain links TRBV6-5 to TRBJ1-2; 7 bases agree with TRBD1. Germline assignment: CDR1 MNHEY and CDR2 SVGAGI. After removal of 10 bases from V and 4 bases from J, the junction contained 6 bases not matched to a gene. The CDR3 length is 12 residues. The CDR3 region has the DNA TGTGCCACCGAGCGACAGGGCTATGGCTACACCTTC. Translation: CATERQGYGYTF.

This clone was recorded a few times. V is TRBV5-1 and J is TRBJ2-7; 11 nucleotides match TRBD2. Germline CDR1 SGHRS, CDR2 YFSETQ. There are 16 residues in the CDR3. With V trimmed by 0 bases and J by 2 bases, 4 bases remained unmatched. The CDR3 coding sequence is TGCGCCAGCAGCTTGGGGGGGACTAGCGGAGCCTACGAGCAGTACTTC. Protein product: CASSLGGTSGAYEQYF. Full variable domain (remainder filled in from reference TRBV5-1 and TRBJ2-7): KAGVTQTPRYLIKTRGQQVTLSCSPISGHRSVSWYQQTPGQGLQFLFEYFSETQRNKGNFPGRFSGRQFSNSRSEMNVSTLELGDSALYLCASSLGGTSGAYEQYFGPGTRLTVT.

The J gene is TRBJ1-1, the V gene TRBV5-6; D uncertain. The CDR3 length is 14 residues. Trimming shortened V by 4 bases and J by 8 bases, and 18 bases separated the two germline ends. Germline V CDR1 and CDR2: SGHDT, YYEEEE. This CDR3 reads CASSAGVPQGEAFF. DNA of the CDR3: TGTGCCAGCAGCGCGGGAGTACCCCAAGGGGAAGCTTTCTTT.

The V call is TRBV4-3, the J call TRBJ2-7, with a possible D match to TRBD1 (6 bases). Germline V gene data show CDR1 as LGHNA and CDR2 as YSLEER. The CDR3 has 16 residues. The germline V and J ends were trimmed by 1 base and 7 bases, with 20 bases remaining between them. The CDR3 DNA reads TGCGCCAGCAGCCAAGGAATATGGACTCAGCAGGGGGAGCAGTACTTC. The encoded protein is CASSQGIWTQQGEQYF.

The chain combines TRBV5-1 with TRBJ2-3; D is unclear. The germline V gene encodes CDR1 SGHRS and CDR2 YFSETQ. The CDR3 consists of 15 residues. Trimming stripped 0 bases from V and 1 base from J, with 9 bases between. In DNA, the CDR3 is TGCGCCAGCAGCTTGGGAGACATTCGCACAGATACGCAGTATTTT. Translating it yields CASSLGDIRTDTQYF.

This chain connects TRBV6-5 to TRBJ2-3; D may be TRBD1 (5 bases). Germline V lookup: CDR1 MNHEY, CDR2 SVGAGI. This CDR3 is 13 amino acids long. Deletions cut 6 bases from V and 6 bases from J, with 13 bases between. CDR3 amino acids: CASSDDRTDTQYF. CDR3 bases: TGTGCCAGCAGCGATGACAGAACTGATACGCAGTATTTT.

The chain has TRBV7-3 and TRBJ2-3, with 7 bases that match TRBD1. Germline V gene sequence: CDR1 SGHTA, CDR2 FQGTGA. CDR3 size: 15 residues. V lost 0 bases, J lost 3 bases, and 3 bases stayed unmatched. The CDR3 DNA sequence: TGTGCCAGCAGCTTAACAGGGGGCTGGACAGATACGCAGTATTTT. The encoded protein is CASSLTGGWTDTQYF.

About this clone itself: Other DNA sequences in the same sample also yield this CDR3. The chain has TRBV20-1 and TRBJ1-1; D unclear. CDR1 and CDR2 from the germline V gene are DFQATT and SNEGSKA (reference sequence). This CDR3 has 12 residues. V was shortened by 3 bases and J by 0 bases, with 5 bases between the two germline ends. The CDR3 loop is CSASLVNTEAFF. The CDR3 region has the DNA TGCAGTGCTAGTTTAGTGAACACTGAAGCTTTCTTT.

About this clone itself: Other DNA sequences of this sample code for an identical CDR3. The rearrangement links TRBV30 to TRBJ1-4, with a possible D match to TRBD1 (5 bases). The ends were cut back, 0 bases at V and 0 bases at J, with 8 bases in the middle. The CDR3 runs 15 residues. Germline V lookup: CDR1 GTSNPN, CDR2 SVGIG (reference sequence). As DNA, the CDR3 is TGTGCCTGGAGTGTCCCACAGGCAACTAATGAAAAACTGTTTTTT. It codes for CAWSVPQATNEKLFF.